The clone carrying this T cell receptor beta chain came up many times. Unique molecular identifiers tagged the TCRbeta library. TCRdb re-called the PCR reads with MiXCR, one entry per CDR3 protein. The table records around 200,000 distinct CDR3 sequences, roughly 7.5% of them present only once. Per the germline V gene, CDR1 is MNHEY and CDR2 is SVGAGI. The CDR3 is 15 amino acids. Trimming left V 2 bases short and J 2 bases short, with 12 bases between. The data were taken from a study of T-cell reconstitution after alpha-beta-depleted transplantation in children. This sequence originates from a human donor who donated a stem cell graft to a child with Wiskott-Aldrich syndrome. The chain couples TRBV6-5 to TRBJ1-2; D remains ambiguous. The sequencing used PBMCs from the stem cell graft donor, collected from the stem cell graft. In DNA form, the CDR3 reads TGTGCCAGCAGTTACGGGCCACCGAAAAACTATGGCTACACCTTC. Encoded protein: CASSYGPPKNYGYTF.